These 21 T cell receptor beta chains were sequenced from one sample in a study of Tregs in tolerant kidney transplant recipients. Assay: immunoSEQ multiplex PCR; the TCRdb copy retains only in-frame clones and omits some. Its listing shows some 30,000 clones. Recipients received nonmyeloablative bone marrow transplants from related graft donors, with transient mixed chimerism. The sample was CD4+ T cells from blood (PBMCs), taken 24 months after the transplant. Receptors originate from a human patient who received a combined kidney and bone marrow transplant. The graft donor may account for some of the T cells.

CDR3 loop: CSARDWGSGTPYEQYF. CDR3 bases read: TGCAGTGCTAGAGATTGGGGTAGCGGGACCCCCTACGAG. The chain is built from TRBV20-1 and TRBJ2-7; 8 bases agree with TRBD2. The read is 3 residues too short to cover the CDR3 end, so that end is filled in from the germline J gene. Germline V gene data show CDR1 as DFQATT and CDR2 as SNEGSKA (reference sequence). The CDR3 has 16 residues. The V gene end was trimmed by 0 bases and the J gene end by 2 bases; junction bases not matched to a gene: 9.

Turning to this clone: The CDR3 extends 3 residues past the end of the read, so its final part is completed from the germline J gene. The V call is TRBV19, the J call TRBJ1-2; D might be TRBD1 (6 bases). The V gene lost 6 bases and the J gene lost 1 base, with 15 bases spanning the gap. The CDR3 contains 15 residues. Per germline, CDR1 LNHDA and CDR2 SQIVND (reference sequence). The CDR3 protein is CASSLRQDLNYGYTF. The part of the CDR3 DNA that was read is TGTGCCAGTAGCCTTCGACAGGATCTTAACTATGGC.

The CDR3 protein is CASSEALAEETQYF. The CDR3 bases that were read are TGCGCCAGCAGCGAGGCACTAGCGGAAGAGACC. The rearrangement links TRBV5-1 to TRBJ2-5, with 8 bases fitting TRBD2. The read comes to an end 3 residues before the CDR3 does, leaving the germline J gene to fill in the end. V trimming: 4 bases; J trimming: 3 bases; junction bases outside the gene matches: 5. The germline CDR1 and CDR2 sequences are SGHRS and YFSETQ. The CDR3 spans 14 residues.

By frequency, this clone registers medium-sized. The CDR3 is cut off 3 residues early in the read; its end comes from the germline J gene. The chain couples TRBV30 to TRBJ2-4, with D maybe TRBD1 (6 bases). Germline CDR1 reads GTSNPN; CDR2 reads SVGIG (reference sequence). The CDR3 spans 12 residues. This CDR3 reads CAWSVGGFDQYF. The DNA read from the CDR3 is TGTGCCTGGAGTGTAGGGGGTTTTGAT.

Concerning this clone: The CDR3 end lies 3 residues beyond the end of the read and is filled in from the germline J gene. The rearrangement joins TRBV10-3 to TRBJ1-1, with 9 bases lining up with TRBD1. Germline V gene lookup returns CDR1 ENHRY and CDR2 SYGVKD. The CDR3 is 14 amino acids. The ends lost 10 bases at V and 4 bases at J; junction bases unmatched: 10. CDR3 amino acids: CATRDRAMITEAFF. The sequenced part of the CDR3 DNA is TGTGCCACCCGGGACAGGGCTATGATCACTGAA.

A note on this clone: The observed sequence ends 3 residues before the CDR3 terminus, with the missing tail filled in from the germline J gene. The chain joins TRBV19 to TRBJ2-3, with 15 bases identical to TRBD2. The V gene end was trimmed by 5 bases and the J gene end by 6 bases; junction bases not matched to a gene: 9. This CDR3 spans 17 amino acids. In germline, CDR1 is LNHDA, CDR2 SQIVND (reference sequence). The CDR3 loop reads CASSPGLAGGERDTQYF. The covered CDR3 bases are TGTGCCAGTAGTCCCGGACTAGCGGGAGGGGAAAGGGATACG.

The CDR3 DNA, read in part, is TGTGCCAGCCTTGGGGGTAGCGGGAGAAGTTACAATGAG. This translates into CASLGGSGRSYNE. From start to end, the CDR3 is CASLGGSGRSYNEQFF. V gene TRBV2 combines with J gene TRBJ2-1, with 9 nucleotides matching TRBD2. The read comes to an end 3 residues before the CDR3 does, leaving the germline J gene to fill in the end. This CDR3 contains 16 residues. The germline CDR1 and CDR2 sequences are SNHLY and FYNNEI. V shed 8 bases and J 4 bases; nucleotides not matched to a gene: 12.

A word on this clone: The CDR3 extends 3 residues past the end of the read, so its final part is completed from the germline J gene. V gene TRBV20-1 combines with J gene TRBJ2-3, with 7 bases identical to TRBD2. With V trimmed by 1 base and J by 0 bases, 10 bases remained unmatched. The CDR3 extends over 17 amino acids. Germline CDR1 DFQATT, CDR2 SNEGSKA (reference sequence). CDR3 sequence reads: CSARVLVSGPSTDTQYF. The part of the CDR3 DNA that was read is TGCAGTGCTAGAGTCTTAGTTAGCGGGCCTAGCACAGATACG.

As for this clone: The observed sequence ends 3 residues before the CDR3 terminus, with the missing tail filled in from the germline J gene. This chain links TRBV29-1 with TRBJ2-1, with TRBD2 matching 10 bases. Germline trimming cut 3 bases from V and 4 bases from J; bases unmatched to any gene: 6. The CDR3 covers 15 residues. Germline-derived CDR1 and CDR2 are SQVTM and ANQGSEA. Partial CDR3 DNA: TGCAGCGTTGAGAGAGGGACTAGCGAGTACAATGAG. Translation: CSVERGTSEYNE. The full-length CDR3 reads as CSVERGTSEYNEQFF.

Remarks on this clone: With the read ending 3 residues before the CDR3 end, the germline J gene is used to fill in that end. The chain has TRBV7-9 and TRBJ1-2; D ambiguous. The CDR3 is 12 amino acids. Germline CDR1 SEHNR, CDR2 FQNEAQ (reference sequence). CDR3 DNA (partial): TGTGCCAGCAGCTTAGAAAGGTTAGGC. Amino acids: CASSLERLG. The full CDR3 protein is CASSLERLGYTF.

Details on this clone: The read comes to an end 3 residues before the CDR3 does, leaving the germline J gene to fill in the end. This chain joins TRBV7-3 and TRBJ2-5; TRBD2 agrees at 8 bases. The CDR3 contains 14 residues. Trimming removed 5 bases from V and 3 bases from J; junction bases left unmatched: 5. Per the germline V gene, CDR1 is SGHTA and CDR2 is FQGTGA. The CDR3 DNA, read in part, is TGTGCCAGCAGCGCGCTCGGGGGGGAAGAGACC. Translating gives CASSALGGEET. In full, the CDR3 is CASSALGGEETQYF.

Notes on this clone: The read gets to within 3 residues of the CDR3 end, and the germline J gene fills in the rest. Different DNA sequences within this sample yield the same CDR3. The rearrangement uses TRBV20-1 and TRBJ2-5; TRBD2 aligns across 12 bases. V trimming: 2 bases; J trimming: 5 bases; junction bases outside the gene matches: 3. Germline CDR1 reads DFQATT; CDR2 reads SNEGSKA (reference sequence). This CDR3 is 14 amino acids long. CDR3: CSARLAGGGETQYF. Incomplete CDR3 DNA: TGCAGTGCTAGACTAGCGGGAGGGGGGGAGACC.

In regard to this clone: The read gets to within 3 residues of the CDR3 end, and the germline J gene fills in the rest. This sequence joins TRBV2 and TRBJ2-7; D is uncertain. This CDR3 spans 11 amino acids. Germline CDR1 and CDR2: SNHLY and FYNNEI. The V end lost 10 bases, the J end lost 6 bases, and 13 bases lay between the germline ends. The CDR3 here is CATRQQVEQYF. The part of the CDR3 DNA that was read is TGTGCCACGAGACAACAAGTCGAG.

Remarks on this clone: With the read ending 3 residues before the CDR3 end, the germline J gene is used to fill in that end. The chain uses TRBV10-1 and TRBJ2-3; D assignment may be TRBD1 or TRBD2 (6 bases each). The germline CDR1 and CDR2 sequences are WNHNN and SYGVQD (reference sequence). The CDR3 is 12 amino acids. The ends were cut back, 5 bases at V and 8 bases at J, with 11 bases in the middle. This chain's CDR3 is CASSQGGGTQYF. The sequenced CDR3 bases are TGCGCCAGCAGTCAAGGAGGGGGTACG.

On this clone: The CDR3 is cut off 3 residues early in the read; its end comes from the germline J gene. V and J are TRBV11-1 and TRBJ2-5; TRBD1 agrees at 8 bases. Germline CDR1 and CDR2: SGHAT and FQDESV (reference sequence). V trimming: 5 bases; J trimming: 2 bases; junction bases outside the gene matches: 7. The CDR3 has 15 amino acids. The CDR3 bases that were read are TGTGCCAGCAGCCATTCGGGACAGGTGCAAGAGACC. It specifies CASSHSGQVQET. The whole CDR3 region reads CASSHSGQVQETQYF.

The CDR3 bases that were read are TGTGCCAGCAGCCAAGAGGTGGCTAGCAACTTGGATACG. This sequence encodes CASSQEVASNLDT. The whole CDR3 sequence is CASSQEVASNLDTQYF. The rearrangement uses TRBV4-2 and TRBJ2-3, with D maybe TRBD2 (5 bases). The observed sequence ends 3 residues before the CDR3 terminus, with the missing tail filled in from the germline J gene. This CDR3 spans 16 amino acids. Trimming removed 0 bases from V and 6 bases from J, with 16 bases in between. Germline loops: CDR1 LGHNA, CDR2 YNFKEQ.

In the case of this clone: The junction does not match germline at one end; this may be a read error. With the read ending 3 residues before the CDR3 end, the germline J gene is used to fill in that end. The J gene is TRBJ2-1, the V gene TRBV6-2 or TRBV6-3, with unresolved D. The CDR3 spans 16 residues. The germline V gene has CDR1 MNHEY and CDR2 SVGEGT. Here the CDR3 reads CASSSAVETPYNEQFF. CDR3 DNA (partial): TGTGCCAGCAGTTCCGCGGTAGAGACCCCCTATAATGAG.

Comments on this clone: The read comes to an end 3 residues before the CDR3 does, leaving the germline J gene to fill in the end. This chain links TRBV2 with TRBJ2-2, with D perhaps TRBD1 (6 bases). V shed 6 bases and J shed 0 bases, with 11 bases lying between them. CDR1 and CDR2 from the germline V gene are SNHLY and FYNNEI. The CDR3 sequence is 15 residues long. The CDR3 sequence: CASRAGVPNTGELFF. Incomplete CDR3 DNA: TGTGCCAGCAGGGCAGGGGTTCCGAACACCGGGGAG.

Regarding this clone: Coverage ceases 3 residues before the CDR3 finishes, and the germline J gene fills in the end. The chain links TRBV7-2 to TRBJ2-7; unclear D gene. This CDR3 spans 13 amino acids. V lost 1 base, J lost 3 bases, and 7 bases lay in between. CDR1 and CDR2 (germline): SGHTA, FQGNSA. CDR3 region: CASSLEAGYEQYF. Incomplete CDR3 DNA: TGTGCCAGCAGCTTAGAGGCAGGCTACGAG.

A note on this clone: The sequenced fragment ends 3 residues before the CDR3 boundary, so the rest is inferred from the germline J gene. Other DNA sequences within the sample encode an identical CDR3. The rearrangement uses TRBV18 and TRBJ1-2; TRBD1 matches 7 bases. V lost 3 bases, J lost 2 bases, and 0 bases stayed unmatched. The CDR3 contains 13 residues. CDR1 and CDR2 from the germline V gene are KGHSH and LQKENI. CDR3 residues: CASSPDRNYGYTF. The part of the CDR3 DNA that was read is TGTGCCAGCTCACCGGACAGGAACTATGGC.

On this clone itself: The read comes to an end 3 residues before the CDR3 does, leaving the germline J gene to fill in the end. The V call is TRBV6-1, the J call TRBJ1-4, with D possibly being TRBD1 (5 bases). The CDR3 sequence is 15 residues long. Germline V gene data show CDR1 as MNHNS and CDR2 as SASEGT. Between the trimmed V and J ends, which lost 2 bases and 7 bases, there was a span of 14 bases. The CDR3 spells CASSESTARGEKLFF. The DNA read from the CDR3 is TGTGCCAGCAGTGAATCGACGGCTAGGGGTGAAAAA.